Listed below are T cell receptor beta chains from one sample, sequenced in a study of cytomegalovirus exposure and HLA in healthy donors. TCRdb's copy holds only in-frame clones and misses some; the assay was immunoSEQ multiplex PCR. The sample has about 240,000 clones, around 86% seen once. The sample consisted of PBMCs. These receptors were taken from a woman between 25 and 40 years old in good health and CMV-seropositive. CDR3s include the opening cysteine and the closing phenylalanine or tryptophan. A D gene is named only where the DNA matches it firmly. Rows give clone size only sometimes, using once, few, many, or a class for an expanded clone.

>-|-|TRBJ1-5|TRBV27
CASSSGLHQPQHF
TGTGCCAGCAGTTCAGGGCTCCATCAGCCCCAGCATTTT
>once|TRBD1|TRBJ1-2|TRBV7-9
CASSNRQGLLGYTF
TGTGCCAGCAGTAACAGACAGGGACTCCTTGGCTACACCTTC
>-|-|TRBJ2-1|TRBV6-6
CASRGLGTYSYNEQFF
TGTGCCAGCAGGGGACTCGGGACCTACTCCTACAATGAGCAGTTCTTC
>once|-|TRBJ2-6|TRBV21-1
CASSKVGGRAGANVLTF
TGTGCCAGCAGCAAAGTAGGGGGACGGGCTGGGGCCAACGTCCTGACTTTC
>-|-|TRBJ2-1|TRBV2
CASLGEVEQFF
TGTGCCAGCTTGGGAGAGGTTGAGCAGTTCTTC
>-|-|TRBJ2-1|TRBV5-1
CASSLAVEIPFF
TGCGCCAGCAGCTTGGCGGTAGAGATCCCGTTCTTC
>-|TRBD1|TRBJ1-1|TRBV18
CASSLAGGSGTEAFF
TGTGCCAGCTCACTGGCAGGGGGCAGTGGCACTGAAGCTTTCTTT
>-|TRBD2|TRBJ2-7|TRBV4-1
CASSHLILAAYEQYF
TGCGCCAGCAGCCACCTGATCCTAGCGGCCTACGAGCAGTACTTC
>-|TRBD1|TRBJ1-2|TRBV5-1
CASSVTGGDGYTF
TGCGCCAGCAGCGTGACAGGGGGTGATGGCTACACCTTC
>-|TRBD1|TRBJ1-5|TRBV9
CASNQQGVDNQPQHF
TGTGCCAGCAACCAACAGGGGGTGGACAATCAGCCCCAGCATTTT
>few|-|TRBJ1-1|TRBV7-9
CASSLGGLITEAFF
TGTGCCAGCAGCTTAGGGGGACTGATCACTGAAGCTTTCTTT
>-|TRBD2|TRBJ2-1|TRBV6-5
CASSYGGRANNEQFF
TGTGCCAGCAGTTACGGCGGGAGGGCTAACAATGAGCAGTTCTTC
>-|TRBD2|TRBJ2-1|TRBV19
CASSVGLAGDSSGEQFF
TGTGCCAGTAGTGTTGGACTAGCGGGAGACTCTTCGGGTGAGCAGTTCTTC
>-|-|TRBJ1-1|TRBV12-5
CASGLVLGTHDTEAFF
TGTGCTAGTGGTTTGGTACTGGGGACTCACGACACTGAAGCTTTCTTT
>-|-|TRBJ2-1|TRBV27
CASSLDFGGDEFF
TGTGCCAGCAGTTTAGACTTCGGAGGGGACGAGTTCTTC
>-|TRBD2|TRBJ2-2|TRBV7-3
CASSQTGLAGGITGELFF
TGTGCCAGCAGCCAGACGGGACTAGCGGGAGGAATTACCGGGGAGCTGTTTTTT
>-|-|TRBJ1-3|TRBV7-2
CASSFFEGPGEYF
TGTGCCAGCAGCTTTTTTGAGGGGCCGGGGGAATATTTT
>-|TRBD1|TRBJ2-2|TRBV19
CASSKRTGKGHTGELFF
TGTGCCAGTAGTAAAAGGACAGGGAAAGGGCACACCGGGGAGCTGTTTTTT
>-|TRBD2|TRBJ2-7|TRBV19
CASSKTSAYEQYF
TGTGCCAGTAGTAAGACTAGCGCCTACGAGCAGTACTTC
>-|-|TRBJ2-1|TRBV27
CASSSEATGKSSYNEQFF
TGTGCCAGCAGTTCAGAAGCCACAGGGAAAAGTTCCTACAATGAGCAGTTCTTC
>-|-|TRBJ2-7|TRBV10-3
CAISHPDSTYEQYF
TGTGCCATCAGTCACCCTGACAGCACCTACGAGCAGTACTTC
>-|TRBD1|TRBJ1-5|TRBV13
CASSRSQGTGGNQPQHF
TGTGCCAGCAGCCGATCTCAGGGGACAGGGGGCAATCAGCCCCAGCATTTT
>few|TRBD1|TRBJ1-2|TRBV28
CASSIRTGPSYGYTF
TGTGCCAGCAGTATACGGACAGGGCCTTCCTATGGCTACACCTTC
>once|TRBD2|TRBJ2-3|TRBV5-1
CASKEVLAGVQDTQYF
TGCGCCAGCAAGGAGGTGTTAGCGGGAGTTCAAGATACGCAGTATTTT
>-|TRBD1|TRBJ1-4|TRBV9
CASSVAVGQQNEKLFF
TGTGCCAGCAGCGTAGCCGTGGGACAGCAGAATGAAAAACTGTTTTTT
>-|-|TRBJ1-1|TRBV10-1
CASSNSPNTEAFF
TGCGCCAGCAGTAACAGCCCGAACACTGAAGCTTTCTTT
>-|-|TRBJ1-5|TRBV28
CASSPPRQLQWDQPQHF
TGTGCCAGCAGTCCGCCTCGACAGCTTCAGTGGGATCAGCCCCAGCATTTT
>-|-|TRBJ2-1|TRBV4-2
CASSQDPQLADYQNNEQFF
TGTGCCAGCAGCCAAGACCCCCAACTTGCGGACTACCAGAACAATGAGCAGTTCTTC
>once|TRBD1|TRBJ2-3|TRBV2
CASQRTGGTLYTDTQYF
TGTGCCAGCCAGAGGACAGGGGGTACGCTGTACACAGATACGCAGTATTTT
>once|TRBD1|TRBJ1-1|TRBV28
CASSLTGDWTEAFF
TGTGCCAGCAGCCTTACAGGGGACTGGACTGAAGCTTTCTTT
>once|TRBD1|TRBJ2-5|TRBV19
CASSGTGLQETQYF
TGTGCCAGTAGCGGGACAGGGCTTCAAGAGACCCAGTACTTC
>-|TRBD1|TRBJ1-2|TRBV27
CASSPGQGYYGYTF
TGTGCCAGCAGCCCGGGACAGGGATACTATGGCTACACCTTC
>-|TRBD1|TRBJ2-7|TRBV27
CASSYSTGTVSYEQYF
TGTGCCAGCAGTTACTCAACCGGGACAGTCTCCTACGAGCAGTACTTC
>-|-|TRBJ1-5|TRBV5-1
CASSGVGGPNQPQHF
TGCGCCAGCAGCGGCGTGGGGGGTCCTAATCAGCCCCAGCATTTT
>-|TRBD1|TRBJ1-1|TRBV2
CASSYTGGDTEAFF
TGTGCCAGCAGCTACACAGGGGGGGACACTGAAGCTTTCTTT
>many|TRBD1|TRBJ2-6|TRBV30
CAWSGRDRGNSGANVLTF
TGTGCCTGGAGTGGAAGGGACAGGGGCAACTCTGGGGCCAACGTCCTGACTTTC
>-|TRBD2|TRBJ2-7|TRBV27
CASSLGGLAGVNEQYF
TGTGCCAGCAGTTTGGGGGGACTAGCGGGAGTTAACGAGCAGTACTTC
>few|TRBD2|TRBJ2-7|TRBV5-1
CASSFLGGDPTAYEQYF
TGCGCCAGCAGCTTCCTTGGGGGGGATCCAACTGCCTACGAGCAGTACTTC
>-|-|TRBJ2-7|TRBV11-3
CASSLDHGRDSYEQYF
TGTGCCAGCAGCTTAGATCACGGGAGGGACAGCTACGAGCAGTACTTC
>-|-|TRBJ1-2|TRBV5-1
CASSLEGGAIYGYTF
TGCGCCAGCAGCTTGGAGGGGGGGGCTATCTATGGCTACACCTTC
>-|-|TRBJ2-3|TRBV6-4
CASSDLGTDTQYF
TGTGCCAGCAGTGACCTCGGCACAGATACGCAGTATTTT
>-|TRBD2|TRBJ2-1|TRBV9
CASSTGGGGEQFF
TGTGCCAGCAGCACAGGTGGGGGGGGTGAGCAGTTCTTC
>-|-|TRBJ2-3|TRBV12-2
CASRYSGRVADTQYF
TGTGCAAGTCGCTATAGCGGGAGGGTCGCAGATACGCAGTATTTT
>once|TRBD1|TRBJ1-4|TRBV6-6
CASRGTGANEKLFF
TGTGCCAGCAGGGGGACAGGTGCTAATGAAAAACTGTTTTTT
>-|-|TRBJ2-1|TRBV2
CASSEFGRIRGEQFF
TGTGCCAGCAGTGAATTCGGTCGAATACGGGGAGAGCAGTTCTTC
>-|-|TRBJ1-2|TRBV5-8
CASSFGGGYTF
TGTGCCAGCAGCTTCGGGGGGGGCTACACCTTC
>-|-|TRBJ1-1|TRBV18
CASSPRAMNTEAFF
TGTGCCAGCTCACCGAGGGCCATGAACACTGAAGCTTTCTTT
>-|-|TRBJ1-3|TRBV9
CASSVASPGLVNTIYF
TGTGCCAGCAGCGTAGCGAGCCCAGGGTTAGTGAACACCATATATTTT
>once|-|TRBJ1-1|TRBV2
CASGRDTEAFF
TGTGCCAGCGGCCGGGACACTGAAGCTTTCTTT
>-|-|TRBJ1-5|TRBV30
CAWSSGQSNQPQHF
TGTGCCTGGAGTAGTGGACAGAGCAATCAGCCCCAGCATTTT
>-|TRBD1|TRBJ1-5|TRBV28
CASSFRDRGPLGPQHF
TGTGCCAGCAGTTTCAGGGACAGGGGGCCCCTCGGGCCCCAGCATTTT
>-|-|TRBJ1-5|TRBV27
CASSLTRGEQPQHF
TGTGCCAGCAGTTTAACACGGGGGGAACAGCCCCAGCATTTT
>-|-|TRBJ2-3|TRBV7-9
CASSTALASVDTQYF
TGTGCCAGCAGTACTGCCTTGGCTAGCGTGGATACGCAGTATTTT